A selection of T cell receptor beta chains follows, all from one sample in a study of CD8 T cells in Susac syndrome. TCRdb reanalysed the immunoSEQ multiplex PCR reads using MiXCR and keeps one entry per CDR3 protein. The table includes about 210,000 distinct CDR3 sequences, 95% detected once. The specimen was CD4+ T cells from PBMCs. The receptors originated from a human donor with multiple sclerosis. CDR3s include the opening cysteine and the closing phenylalanine or tryptophan. A D gene is named only where the DNA matches it firmly. Clone size, where shown, is once, few, many, or a class for clones that have expanded.

v_gene,d_gene,len,abundance,j_gene,CDR3aa,CDR3nt
TRBV27,.,16,once,TRBJ1-1,CASSLRGAHINTEAFF,TGTGCCAGCAGTTTACGGGGGGCTCATATAAACACTGAAGCTTTCTTT
TRBV18,.,14,.,TRBJ2-3,CASSPGGSTDTQYF,TGTGCCAGCTCACCAGGCGGTAGCACAGATACGCAGTATTTT
TRBV20-1,.,15,.,TRBJ2-7,CSASLLGGSSYEQYF,TGCAGTGCTAGTCTTCTGGGGGGAAGCTCCTACGAGCAGTACTTC
TRBV12-3/TRBV12-4,.,12,.,TRBJ2-7,CASSTVSYEQYF,TGTGCCAGCAGTACTGTCTCCTACGAGCAGTACTTC
TRBV5-1,TRBD2,18,once,TRBJ2-5,CASSLGLAGAPPEETQYF,TGCGCCAGCAGCTTGGGGCTAGCGGGGGCCCCTCCCGAGGAGACCCAGTACTTC
TRBV14,.,13,.,TRBJ2-1,CASSQDLWLGQFF,TGTGCCAGCAGCCAAGATCTGTGGCTAGGGCAGTTCTTC
TRBV3-1,.,12,.,TRBJ2-1,CASSQSQGGQFF,TGTGCCAGCAGCCAGTCTCAGGGAGGGCAGTTCTTC
TRBV6-4,.,14,.,TRBJ1-1,CARIKMGANTEAFF,TGTGCCAGAATAAAAATGGGGGCGAACACTGAAGCTTTCTTT
TRBV5-4,TRBD1,15,.,TRBJ2-3,CASRTDRAPTDTQYF,TGTGCCAGCAGGACGGACAGGGCCCCCACAGATACGCAGTATTTT
TRBV5-1,.,16,.,TRBJ2-1,CASSYSPGFARNEQFF,TGCGCCAGCAGCTATTCCCCAGGCTTCGCGAGGAATGAGCAGTTCTTC
TRBV27,.,17,.,TRBJ2-3,CASSSLTAGSSTDTQYF,TGTGCCAGCAGTTCCCTCACGGCAGGGTCCAGCACAGATACGCAGTATTTT
TRBV5-4,TRBD2,14,.,TRBJ2-3,CASNSGASTDTQYF,TGTGCCAGCAATAGCGGGGCGAGCACAGATACGCAGTATTTT
TRBV6-5,.,15,.,TRBJ1-5,CASSTTGQADQPQHF,TGTGCCAGCAGTACGACGGGGCAGGCCGATCAGCCCCAGCATTTT
TRBV28,TRBD1,15,.,TRBJ1-5,CASNTGTGLNQPQHF,TGTGCCAGCAACACCGGGACAGGGCTAAATCAGCCCCAGCATTTT
TRBV20-1,TRBD2,12,.,TRBJ2-7,CSAHTSGREQYF,TGCAGTGCTCATACTAGCGGGAGGGAGCAGTACTTC
TRBV19,TRBD1,14,.,TRBJ1-5,CASMGTENNQPQHF,TGTGCCAGTATGGGGACAGAAAACAATCAGCCCCAGCATTTT
TRBV9,TRBD2,15,.,TRBJ2-1,CASSVGTSGFNEQFF,TGTGCCAGCAGCGTAGGGACTAGCGGCTTCAATGAGCAGTTCTTC
TRBV18,.,13,once,TRBJ2-7,CASSPGATYEQYF,TGTGCCAGCTCACCGGGGGCAACCTACGAGCAGTACTTC